The 17 T cell receptor beta chains below come from one sample, sequenced in a study of blood T cell repertoires in COVID-19. Clones were sequenced by immunoSEQ multiplex PCR, and TCRdb holds only the in-frame ones, with some missing. The repertoire holds around 230,000 clones, with approximately 90% as singletons. The material sequenced was peripheral blood. These receptors were collected from a man aged 35 to 55 with acute or convalescent COVID-19.

The chain carries TRBV5-1 and TRBJ1-1; tentatively, D is TRBD1 (5 bases). The CDR3 extends over 12 amino acids. V gave up 4 bases and J gave up 11 bases, with 15 bases separating them. From germline, CDR1 is SGHRS and CDR2 YFSETQ. The chain's CDR3 is CASSQLGQLAFF. The CDR3 bases are TGCGCCAGCAGCCAGCTGGGGCAACTGGCTTTCTTT.

This sequence joins TRBV28 and TRBJ2-1, with D uncertain. Trimming pared 6 bases from V and 8 bases from J, leaving 8 bases between. Germline CDR1 and CDR2: MDHEN and SYDVKM. The CDR3 has 11 residues. The CDR3 loop is CASRSRDEQFF. The CDR3 coding sequence is TGTGCCAGCAGGAGTCGAGATGAGCAGTTCTTC.

This chain links TRBV27 with TRBJ2-1, with 10 nucleotides matching TRBD2. The CDR3 contains 15 residues. V lost 5 bases, J lost 10 bases, and 11 bases stayed unmatched. Germline lookup yields CDR1 MNHEY and CDR2 SMNVEV (reference sequence). The CDR3 DNA is TGTGCCAGCAGTCCCGAGCGGGGGGGCCGAGAAGAGCAGTTCTTC. Its protein product is CASSPERGGREEQFF.

This chain connects TRBV5-1 to TRBJ2-6; D unclear. Germline V CDR1 and CDR2: SGHRS, YFSETQ. The V end lost 4 bases, the J end lost 0 bases, and 11 bases lay between the germline ends. The CDR3 sequence is 16 residues long. The CDR3 here is CASSPGPNSGANVLTF. The CDR3 DNA follows: TGCGCCAGCAGCCCGGGTCCAAACTCTGGGGCCAACGTCCTGACTTTC.

The CDR3 nucleotides read TGCGCCAGCAGCTTTCTAGCGAGAGGAGGCAATGAGCAGTTCTTC. This codes for CASSFLARGGNEQFF. V gene TRBV5-1 combines with J gene TRBJ2-1; D is possibly TRBD2 (6 bases). This CDR3 spans 15 amino acids. V was pared by 2 bases and J by 6 bases, with 15 bases between. Germline loops: CDR1 SGHRS, CDR2 YFSETQ.

The CDR3 sequence: CASSLKGAYNEQFF. Here the CDR3 DNA reads TGTGCCAGCAGCTTAAAGGGGGCCTACAATGAGCAGTTCTTC. V and J are TRBV7-8 and TRBJ2-1; maybe TRBD1 (6 bases). Trimming cost V 2 bases and J 2 bases, with 7 bases left between them. The CDR3 extends over 14 amino acids. In germline, CDR1 is SGHVS, CDR2 FQNEAQ.

CDR3 nucleotide sequence: TGTGCCAGCAGTTTTTTGACAGGGGGCACTGAAGCTTTCTTT. Translation gives CASSFLTGGTEAFF. V is TRBV28 and J is TRBJ1-1; 9 bases are a match to TRBD1. Germline trimming cut 3 bases from V and 4 bases from J; bases unmatched to any gene: 3. Germline V gene data show CDR1 as MDHEN and CDR2 as SYDVKM. The CDR3 consists of 14 residues.

There are a few counts of this clone. The chain joins TRBV3-1 (or the pseudogene TRBV3-2) to TRBJ2-5; 10 bases align to TRBD2. V shed 4 bases, J shed 5 bases, and the junction held 13 bases outside the gene matches. CDR1 LGHDT and CDR2 YNNKEL come from the germline V gene (reference sequence). The CDR3 is 17 residues long. This chain's CDR3 is CASSRGTSEGVYETQYF. For the CDR3, the DNA is TGTGCCAGCAGCCGAGGGACTAGCGAGGGGGTTTATGAGACCCAGTACTTC.

This clone was seen just once. This chain links TRBV7-2 with TRBJ2-1, with 7 bases that match TRBD2. The CDR3 runs 15 residues. Germline trimming cut 4 bases from V and 3 bases from J; bases unmatched to any gene: 6. Germline V CDR1 and CDR2: SGHTA, FQGNSA. CDR3 sequence reads: CASSSSSGIYNEQFF. CDR3 sequence (DNA): TGTGCCAGCAGCTCTTCTAGCGGCATCTACAATGAGCAGTTCTTC.

The chain employs TRBV6-5 and TRBJ2-7; TRBD2 agrees at 11 bases. The ends lost 6 bases at V and 6 bases at J; junction bases unmatched: 7. The CDR3 has 14 amino acids. Germline V lookup: CDR1 MNHEY, CDR2 SVGAGI. The CDR3: CASRNSGGALEQYF. CDR3 coding DNA: TGTGCCAGCAGAAATAGCGGGGGGGCCCTCGAGCAGTACTTC.

The chain has TRBV27 and TRBJ2-6, with 8 bases aligning to TRBD1. The junction had 9 bases not matched to a gene; V was cut back by 5 bases and J by 0 bases. The germline CDR1 and CDR2 sequences are MNHEY and SMNVEV (reference sequence). This CDR3 spans 18 amino acids. The CDR3 loop is CASSVLRGPSSGANVLTF. DNA of the CDR3: TGTGCCAGCAGTGTACTCAGGGGGCCCTCCTCTGGGGCCAACGTCCTGACTTTC.

V and J are TRBV27 and TRBJ2-1, with TRBD2 as a possible D gene (6 bases). V lost 3 bases and J 6 bases, leaving 12 bases between the germline ends. Germline CDR1 MNHEY, CDR2 SMNVEV (reference sequence). The CDR3 covers 14 residues. CDR3 DNA sequence: TGTGCCAGCAGTTTGGCAGGAGGGATCAATGAGCAGTTCTTC. Translated: CASSLAGGINEQFF.

A single count supports this clone. The chain employs TRBV5-1 and TRBJ1-2; 9 bases agree with TRBD1. Per the germline V gene, CDR1 is SGHRS and CDR2 is YFSETQ. Trimming took 5 bases from V and 7 from J; bases not matched to a gene: 12. The CDR3 covers 15 residues. The CDR3 spells CASSPRAQGAFGYTF. The CDR3 DNA is TGCGCCAGCAGTCCGAGGGCACAGGGGGCGTTTGGCTACACCTTC. The complete variable domain, with remaining parts taken from reference TRBV5-1 and TRBJ1-2, reads KAGVTQTPRYLIKTRGQQVTLSCSPISGHRSVSWYQQTPGQGLQFLFEYFSETQRNKGNFPGRFSGRQFSNSRSEMNVSTLELGDSALYLCASSPRAQGAFGYTFGSGTRLTVV.

The rearrangement links TRBV19 to TRBJ2-7; D is uncertain. The CDR3 loop spans 15 amino acids. The germline V and J ends were trimmed by 3 bases and 0 bases, with 12 bases remaining between them. The germline V gene has CDR1 LNHDA and CDR2 SQIVND (reference sequence). The CDR3 bases are TGTGCCAGTAGTATTAACTCTTTAACCTCCTACGAGCAGTACTTC. This translates into CASSINSLTSYEQYF.

The CDR3 nucleotides are TGCGCCAGCAGGCTAGATCCGGGACAGGGGGCCGAGCAGTTCTTC. It specifies CASRLDPGQGAEQFF. The J gene is TRBJ2-1, the V gene TRBV5-1; 12 nucleotides line up with TRBD1. The germline V gene encodes CDR1 SGHRS and CDR2 YFSETQ. V was pared by 5 bases and J by 10 bases, with 10 bases of the junction left unmatched. The CDR3 has 15 amino acids.

This clone was found once. The J gene is TRBJ2-1, the V gene TRBV7-2, with D maybe TRBD2 (5 bases). V was shortened by 5 bases and J by 5 bases, with 22 bases between the two germline ends. Germline values: CDR1 SGHTA, CDR2 FQGNSA. CDR3 length: 17 amino acids. The CDR3 region is CASSTSLLRGADNEQFF. CDR3 in DNA: TGTGCCAGCAGCACGTCCCTACTCCGGGGTGCGGACAATGAGCAGTTCTTC.

V gene TRBV5-1 combines with J gene TRBJ2-3; D might be TRBD2 (6 bases). This CDR3 spans 17 amino acids. Trimming took 2 bases from V and 0 from J, leaving 16 bases between them. The germline V gene encodes CDR1 SGHRS and CDR2 YFSETQ. The CDR3 sequence: CASSFGGTSASTDTQYF. In DNA, the CDR3 is TGCGCCAGCAGCTTCGGGGGAACCTCTGCTAGCACAGATACGCAGTATTTT.